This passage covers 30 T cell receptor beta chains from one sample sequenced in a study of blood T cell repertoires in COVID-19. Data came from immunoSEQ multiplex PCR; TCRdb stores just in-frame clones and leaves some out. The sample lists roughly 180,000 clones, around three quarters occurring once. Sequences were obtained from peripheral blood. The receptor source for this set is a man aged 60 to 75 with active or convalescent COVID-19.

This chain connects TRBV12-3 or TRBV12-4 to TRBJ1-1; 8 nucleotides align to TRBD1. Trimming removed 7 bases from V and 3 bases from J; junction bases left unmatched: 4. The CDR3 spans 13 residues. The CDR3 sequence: CASTIQGDTEAFF. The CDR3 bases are TGTGCCAGCACCATACAGGGGGACACTGAAGCTTTCTTT.

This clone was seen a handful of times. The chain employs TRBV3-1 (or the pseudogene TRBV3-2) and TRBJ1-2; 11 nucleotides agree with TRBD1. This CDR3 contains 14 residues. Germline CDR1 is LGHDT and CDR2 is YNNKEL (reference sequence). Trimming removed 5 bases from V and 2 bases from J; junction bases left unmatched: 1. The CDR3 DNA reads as TGTGCCAGCAGCGGGGACAGGGGGAACTATGGCTACACCTTC. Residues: CASSGDRGNYGYTF.

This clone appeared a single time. The CDR3 reads CAWDTGGQPQHF. CDR3 in DNA: TGTGCCTGGGACACAGGGGGTCAGCCCCAGCATTTT. The chain carries TRBV30 and TRBJ1-5, with TRBD1 matching over 8 bases. Germline loops: CDR1 GTSNPN, CDR2 SVGIG (reference sequence). The CDR3 sequence is 12 residues long. J was trimmed by 6 bases and V by 5 bases; bases with no gene match: 3.

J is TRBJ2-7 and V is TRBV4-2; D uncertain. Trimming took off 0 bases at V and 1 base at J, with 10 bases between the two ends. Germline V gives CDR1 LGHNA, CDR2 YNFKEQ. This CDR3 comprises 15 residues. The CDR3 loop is CASSQDLRLSYEQYF. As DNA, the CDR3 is TGTGCCAGCAGCCAAGACCTTAGACTGTCCTACGAGCAGTACTTC.

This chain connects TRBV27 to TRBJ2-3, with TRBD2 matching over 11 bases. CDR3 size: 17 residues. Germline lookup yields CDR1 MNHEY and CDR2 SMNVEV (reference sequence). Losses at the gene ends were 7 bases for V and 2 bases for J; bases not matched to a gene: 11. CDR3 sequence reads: CASIPLGLAGSTDTQYF. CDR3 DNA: TGTGCCAGCATTCCCCTAGGACTAGCGGGTTCCACAGATACGCAGTATTTT.

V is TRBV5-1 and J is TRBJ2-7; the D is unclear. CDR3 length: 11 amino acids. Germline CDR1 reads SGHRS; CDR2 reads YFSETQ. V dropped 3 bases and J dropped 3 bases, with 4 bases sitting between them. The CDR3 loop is CASSSHYEQYF. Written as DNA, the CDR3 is TGCGCCAGCAGCTCCCACTACGAGCAGTACTTC.

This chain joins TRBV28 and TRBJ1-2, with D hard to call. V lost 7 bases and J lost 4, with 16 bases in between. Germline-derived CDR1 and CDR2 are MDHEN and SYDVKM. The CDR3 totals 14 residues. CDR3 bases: TGTGCCAGCACCCGCCAGGACGGGGTCTATGGCTACACCTTC. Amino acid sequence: CASTRQDGVYGYTF.

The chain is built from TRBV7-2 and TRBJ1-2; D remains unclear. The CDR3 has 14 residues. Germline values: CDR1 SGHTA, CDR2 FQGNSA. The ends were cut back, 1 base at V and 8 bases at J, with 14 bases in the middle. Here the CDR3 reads CASSLENGRLGYTF. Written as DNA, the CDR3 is TGTGCCAGCAGCTTAGAAAACGGCAGGCTCGGCTACACCTTC. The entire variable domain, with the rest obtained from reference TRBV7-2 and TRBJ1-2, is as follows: GAGVSQSPSNKVTEKGKDVELRCDPISGHTALYWYRQSLGQGLEFLIYFQGNSAPDKSGLPSDRFSAERTGGSVSTLTIQRTQQEDSAVYLCASSLENGRLGYTFGSGTRLTVV.

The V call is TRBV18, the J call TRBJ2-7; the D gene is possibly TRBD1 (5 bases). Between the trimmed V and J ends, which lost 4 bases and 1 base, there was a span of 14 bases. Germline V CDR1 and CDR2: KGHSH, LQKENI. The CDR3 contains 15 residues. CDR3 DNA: TGTGCCAGCTCACTGGACCCTAGGGGTTCCTACGAGCAGTACTTC. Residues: CASSLDPRGSYEQYF. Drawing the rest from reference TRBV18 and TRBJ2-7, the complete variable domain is NAGVMQNPRHLVRRRGQEARLRCSPMKGHSHVYWYRQLPEEGLKFMVYLQKENIIDESGMPKERFSAEFPKEGPSILRIQQVVRGDSAAYFCASSLDPRGSYEQYFGPGTRLTVT.

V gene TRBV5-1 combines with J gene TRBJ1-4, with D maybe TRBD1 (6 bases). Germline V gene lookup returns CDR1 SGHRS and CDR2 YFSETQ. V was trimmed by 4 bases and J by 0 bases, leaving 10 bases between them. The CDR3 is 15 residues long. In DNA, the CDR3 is TGCGCCAGCAGCATGGACAGTGCAACTAATGAAAAACTGTTTTTT. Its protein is CASSMDSATNEKLFF. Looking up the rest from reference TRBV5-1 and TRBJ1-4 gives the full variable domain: KAGVTQTPRYLIKTRGQQVTLSCSPISGHRSVSWYQQTPGQGLQFLFEYFSETQRNKGNFPGRFSGRQFSNSRSEMNVSTLELGDSALYLCASSMDSATNEKLFFGSGTQLSVL.

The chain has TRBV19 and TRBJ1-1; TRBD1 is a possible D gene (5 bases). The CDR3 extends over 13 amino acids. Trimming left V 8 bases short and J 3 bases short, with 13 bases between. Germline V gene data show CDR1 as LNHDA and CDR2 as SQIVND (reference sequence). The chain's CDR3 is CASAGPGDTEAFF. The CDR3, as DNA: TGTGCCAGTGCGGGACCCGGGGACACTGAAGCTTTCTTT.

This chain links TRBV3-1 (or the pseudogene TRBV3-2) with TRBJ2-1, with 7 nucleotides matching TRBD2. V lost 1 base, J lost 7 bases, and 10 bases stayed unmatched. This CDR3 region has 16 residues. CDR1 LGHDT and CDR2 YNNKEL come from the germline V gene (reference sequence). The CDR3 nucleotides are TGTGCCAGCAGCCAAGGAGCGGGCGGGAGCCATAATGAGCAGTTCTTC. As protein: CASSQGAGGSHNEQFF.

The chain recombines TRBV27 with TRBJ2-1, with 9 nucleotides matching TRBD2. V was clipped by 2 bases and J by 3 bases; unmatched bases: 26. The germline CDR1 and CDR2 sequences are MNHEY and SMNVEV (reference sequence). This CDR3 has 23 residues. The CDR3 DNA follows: TGTGCCAGCAGTTTAGGGAGTCGGGGTTCCCTTATGACTAGCGGCCTGATCTACAATGAGCAGTTCTTC. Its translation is CASSLGSRGSLMTSGLIYNEQFF.

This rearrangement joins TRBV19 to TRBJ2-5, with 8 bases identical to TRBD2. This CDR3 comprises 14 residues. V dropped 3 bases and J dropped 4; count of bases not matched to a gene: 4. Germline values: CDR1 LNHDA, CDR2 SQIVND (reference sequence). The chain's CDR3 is CASSITSGRETQYF. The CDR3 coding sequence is TGTGCCAGTAGTATCACCAGCGGGAGAGAGACCCAGTACTTC.

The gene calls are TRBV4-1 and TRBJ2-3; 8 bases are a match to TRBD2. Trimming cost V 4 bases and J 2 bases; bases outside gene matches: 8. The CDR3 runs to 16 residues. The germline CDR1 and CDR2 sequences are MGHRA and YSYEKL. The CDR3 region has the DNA TGCGCCAGCAGCCGCGCCACTAGCGGATACACAGATACGCAGTATTTT. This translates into CASSRATSGYTDTQYF.

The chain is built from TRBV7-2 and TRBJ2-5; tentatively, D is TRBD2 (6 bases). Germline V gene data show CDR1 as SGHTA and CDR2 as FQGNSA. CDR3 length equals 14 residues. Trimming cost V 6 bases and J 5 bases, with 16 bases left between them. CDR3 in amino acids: CASRFKGSGETQYF. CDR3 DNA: TGTGCCAGCAGGTTTAAGGGGAGCGGGGAGACCCAGTACTTC.

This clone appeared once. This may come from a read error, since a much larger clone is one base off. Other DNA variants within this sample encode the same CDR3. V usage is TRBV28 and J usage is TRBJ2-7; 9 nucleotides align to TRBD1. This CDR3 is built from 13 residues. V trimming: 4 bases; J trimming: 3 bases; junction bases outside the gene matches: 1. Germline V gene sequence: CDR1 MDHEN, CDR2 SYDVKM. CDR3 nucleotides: TGTGCCAGCAGTTGGGGACAGGGCTACGAGCAGTACTTC. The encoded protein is CASSWGQGYEQYF.

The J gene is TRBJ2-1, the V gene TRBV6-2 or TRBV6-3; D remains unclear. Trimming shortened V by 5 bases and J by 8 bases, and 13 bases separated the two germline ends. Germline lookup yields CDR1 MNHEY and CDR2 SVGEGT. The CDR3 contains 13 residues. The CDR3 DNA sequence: TGTGCCAGCAGTGGTCCGAGCAACGATGAGCAGTTCTTC. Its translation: CASSGPSNDEQFF.

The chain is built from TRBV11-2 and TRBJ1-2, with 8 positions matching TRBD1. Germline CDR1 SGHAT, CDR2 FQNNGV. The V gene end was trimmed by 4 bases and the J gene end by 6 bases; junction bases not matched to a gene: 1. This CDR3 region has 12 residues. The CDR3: CASSYRGDGYTF. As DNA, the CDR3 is TGTGCCAGCAGCTACAGGGGGGATGGCTACACCTTC.

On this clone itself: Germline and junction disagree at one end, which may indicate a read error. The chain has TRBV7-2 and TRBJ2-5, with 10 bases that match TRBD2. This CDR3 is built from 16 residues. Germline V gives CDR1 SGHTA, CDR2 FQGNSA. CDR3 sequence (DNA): TGTGCCAGCGGCTTGTTAAGGACTAGCGGCCAAGAGACCCAGTACTTC. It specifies CASGLLRTSGQETQYF.

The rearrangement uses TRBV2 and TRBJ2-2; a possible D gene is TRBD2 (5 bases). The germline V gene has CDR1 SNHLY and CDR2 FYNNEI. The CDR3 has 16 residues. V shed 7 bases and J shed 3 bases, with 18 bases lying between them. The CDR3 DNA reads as TGTGCCAGCATTTACAGACGGGGAGTCGACACCGGGGAGCTGTTTTTT. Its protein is CASIYRRGVDTGELFF.

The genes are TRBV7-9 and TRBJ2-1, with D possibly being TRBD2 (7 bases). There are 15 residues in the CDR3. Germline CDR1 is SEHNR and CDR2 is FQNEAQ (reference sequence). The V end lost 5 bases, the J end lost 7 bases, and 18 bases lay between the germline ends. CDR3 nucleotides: TGTGCCAGCAGCCCTAGGGGGGGGCGCGTTAATGAGCAGTTCTTC. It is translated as CASSPRGGRVNEQFF.

CDR3 coding DNA: TGTGCCAGCAGCTTAGCGCGGGCAGAATACAATGAGCAGTTCTTC. Its protein is CASSLARAEYNEQFF. The V gene is TRBV7-9, the J gene TRBJ2-1; maybe TRBD2 (5 bases). The germline V gene encodes CDR1 SEHNR and CDR2 FQNEAQ (reference sequence). This CDR3 has 15 residues. V was cut by 0 bases and J by 4 bases, with 10 bases left in between.

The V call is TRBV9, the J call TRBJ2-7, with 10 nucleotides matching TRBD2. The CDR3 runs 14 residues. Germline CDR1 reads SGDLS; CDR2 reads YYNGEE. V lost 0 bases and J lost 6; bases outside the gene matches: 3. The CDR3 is CASSVEGLAREQYF. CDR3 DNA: TGTGCCAGCAGCGTAGAGGGACTAGCGCGCGAGCAGTACTTC.

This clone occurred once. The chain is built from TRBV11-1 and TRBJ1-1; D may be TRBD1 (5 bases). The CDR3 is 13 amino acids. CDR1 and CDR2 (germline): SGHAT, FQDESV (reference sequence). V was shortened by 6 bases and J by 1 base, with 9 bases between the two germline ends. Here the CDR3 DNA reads TGTGCCAGCAGTCTGGGGGGGAACACTGAAGCTTTCTTT. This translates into CASSLGGNTEAFF.

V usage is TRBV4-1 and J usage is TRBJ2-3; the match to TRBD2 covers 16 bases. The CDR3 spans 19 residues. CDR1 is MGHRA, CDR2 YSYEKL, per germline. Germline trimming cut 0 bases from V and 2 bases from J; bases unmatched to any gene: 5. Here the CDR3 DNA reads TGCGCCAGCAGCCAAGATTCGGGACTAGCGGGGGGGATCACAGATACGCAGTATTTT. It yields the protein CASSQDSGLAGGITDTQYF.

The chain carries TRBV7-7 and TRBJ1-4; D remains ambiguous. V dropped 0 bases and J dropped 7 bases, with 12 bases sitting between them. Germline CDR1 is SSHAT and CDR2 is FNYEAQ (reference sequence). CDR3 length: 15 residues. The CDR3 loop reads CASSLAPGFGEKLFF. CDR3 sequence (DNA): TGTGCCAGCAGCTTAGCGCCGGGGTTTGGTGAAAAACTGTTTTTT.

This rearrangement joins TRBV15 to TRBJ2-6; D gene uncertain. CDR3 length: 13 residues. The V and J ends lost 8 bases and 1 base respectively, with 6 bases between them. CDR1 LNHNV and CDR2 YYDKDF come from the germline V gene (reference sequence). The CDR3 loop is CATASSGANVLTF. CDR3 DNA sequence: TGTGCCACCGCGTCGTCTGGGGCCAACGTCCTGACTTTC.

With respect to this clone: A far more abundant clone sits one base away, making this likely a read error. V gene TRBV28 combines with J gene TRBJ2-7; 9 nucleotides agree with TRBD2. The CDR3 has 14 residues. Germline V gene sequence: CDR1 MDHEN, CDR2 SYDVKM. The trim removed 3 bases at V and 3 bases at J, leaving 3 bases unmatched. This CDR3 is CASSFSGGLYEQYF. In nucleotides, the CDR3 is TGTGCCAGCAGTTTTAGCGGGGGCCTCTACGAGCAGTACTTC. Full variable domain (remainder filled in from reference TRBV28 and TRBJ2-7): DVKVTQSSRYLVKRTGEKVFLECVQDMDHENMFWYRQDPGLGLRLIYFSYDVKMKEKGDIPEGYSVSREKKERFSLILESASTNQTSMYLCASSFSGGLYEQYFGPGTRLTVT.

CDR3 residues: CASRPIRNQPQHF. For the CDR3, the DNA is TGTGCCAGCAGGCCTATCCGCAATCAGCCCCAGCATTTT. The chain links TRBV28 to TRBJ1-5; D ambiguous. Per germline, CDR1 MDHEN and CDR2 SYDVKM. Trimming cost V 6 bases and J 2 bases, with 8 bases left between them. CDR3 size: 13 residues.